This T cell receptor beta chain was found in a study of blood T cell repertoires in COVID-19. With V trimmed by 8 bases and J by 3 bases, 12 bases remained unmatched. The germline CDR1 and CDR2 sequences are SGHAT and FQNNGV. The CDR3 covers 17 residues. Generated by immunoSEQ multiplex PCR, the TCRdb table keeps only in-frame clones and is missing some. The sample yields roughly 340,000 clones, about 87% seen once. The sequence came from a woman in her fifties or sixties with COVID-19, enrolled during active disease. The chain recombines TRBV11-2 with TRBJ2-3; TRBD2 aligns across 12 bases. Sequencing was carried out using peripheral blood. As DNA, the CDR3 is TGTGCCAGCCATAGGTCGACTAGCGGGAGTTCAACAGATACGCAGTATTTT. Residues: CASHRSTSGSSTDTQYF.